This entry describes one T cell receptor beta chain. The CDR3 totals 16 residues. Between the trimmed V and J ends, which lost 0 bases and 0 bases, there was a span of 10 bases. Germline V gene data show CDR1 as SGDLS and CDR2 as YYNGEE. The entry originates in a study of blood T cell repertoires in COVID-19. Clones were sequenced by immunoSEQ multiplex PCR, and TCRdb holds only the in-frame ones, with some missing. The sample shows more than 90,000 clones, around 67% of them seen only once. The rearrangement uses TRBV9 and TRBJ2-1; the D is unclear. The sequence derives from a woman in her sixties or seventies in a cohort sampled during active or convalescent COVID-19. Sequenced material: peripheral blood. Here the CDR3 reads CASSVALGLSYNEQFF. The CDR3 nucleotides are TGTGCCAGCAGCGTAGCGCTGGGCCTCTCCTACAATGAGCAGTTCTTC.